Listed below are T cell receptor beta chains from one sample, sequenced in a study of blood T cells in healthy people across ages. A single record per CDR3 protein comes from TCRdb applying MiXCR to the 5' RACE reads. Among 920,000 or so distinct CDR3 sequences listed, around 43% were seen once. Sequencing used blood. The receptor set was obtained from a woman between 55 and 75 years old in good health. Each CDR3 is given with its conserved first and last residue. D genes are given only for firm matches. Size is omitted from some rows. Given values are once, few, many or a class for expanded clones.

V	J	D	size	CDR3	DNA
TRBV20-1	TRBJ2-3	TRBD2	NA	CSAPSPWREGRDTQYF	TGCAGTGCTCCCTCTCCTTGGCGGGAGGGCCGTGATACGCAGTATTTT
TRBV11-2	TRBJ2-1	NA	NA	CASSSVDLDEQFF	TGTGCCAGCAGCTCCGTAGATTTAGATGAGCAGTTCTTC
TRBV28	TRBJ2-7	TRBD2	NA	CASSLILAGGIHEQYF	TGTGCCAGCAGCCTTATACTAGCGGGAGGTATCCACGAGCAGTACTTC
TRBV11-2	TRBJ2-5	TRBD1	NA	CASSPRAGGALETQYF	TGTGCCAGCAGCCCCAGGGCAGGGGGCGCTTTAGAGACCCAGTACTTC
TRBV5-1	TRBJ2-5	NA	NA	CASSRGGLGTQYF	TGCGCCAGCAGCCGGGGCGGGTTAGGGACCCAGTACTTC
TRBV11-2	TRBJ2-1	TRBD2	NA	CASSPQREDREQFF	TGTGCCAGCAGCCCACAGCGGGAGGATAGGGAGCAGTTCTTC
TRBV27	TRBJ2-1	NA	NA	CASSPTPNNEQFF	TGTGCCAGCAGCCCCACCCCCAACAATGAGCAGTTCTTC
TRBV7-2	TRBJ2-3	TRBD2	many	CASSQTGTSGPSDTQYF	TGTGCCAGCAGCCAAACCGGGACTAGCGGCCCTTCAGATACGCAGTATTTT
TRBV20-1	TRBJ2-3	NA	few	CSGRRNLYTQYF	TGCAGTGGCCGGCGGAACCTTTATACGCAGTATTTT
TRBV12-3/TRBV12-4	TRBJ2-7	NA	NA	CASSCALGYEQYF	TGTGCCAGCAGTTGCGCGCTGGGTTACGAGCAGTACTTC
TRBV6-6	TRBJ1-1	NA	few	CASRSGLGTAFF	TGTGCCAGCAGGTCAGGGTTAGGAACGGCTTTCTTT
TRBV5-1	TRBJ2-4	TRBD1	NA	CASSIGTGSGEQYF	TGCGCCAGCAGCATTGGGACAGGGTCTGGTGAGCAGTACTTC
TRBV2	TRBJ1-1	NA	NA	CASASEDRAEAFF	TGTGCCAGCGCCTCGGAGGATCGGGCTGAAGCTTTCTTT
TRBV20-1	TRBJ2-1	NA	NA	CSASGSNNEQFF	TGCAGTGCTAGTGGTTCGAACAATGAGCAGTTCTTC
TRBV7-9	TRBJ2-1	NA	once	CASSLHVSALYNEQFF	TGTGCCAGCAGCTTGCACGTTAGCGCACTCTACAATGAGCAGTTCTTC
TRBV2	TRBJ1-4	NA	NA	CASSEPVAEKLFF	TGTGCCAGCAGTGAGCCGGTGGCTGAAAAACTGTTTTTT
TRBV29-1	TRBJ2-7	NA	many	CSVRVDYEQYF	TGCAGCGTCCGGGTGGACTACGAGCAGTACTTC
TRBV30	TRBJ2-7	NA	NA	CAWSVDGTGLSYEQYF	TGTGCCTGGAGTGTAGACGGGACGGGGCTCTCCTACGAGCAGTACTTC
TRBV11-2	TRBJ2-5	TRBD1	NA	CASSAQTGTAIHNEQYF	TGTGCCAGCAGCGCCCAAACCGGGACAGCGATACACAATGAGCAGTACTTC
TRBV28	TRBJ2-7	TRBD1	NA	CASSLFPGGYEQYF	TGTGCCAGCAGTTTATTTCCAGGGGGCTACGAGCAGTACTTC
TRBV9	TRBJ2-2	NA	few	CASRAAQGLTGELFF	TGTGCCAGCAGGGCAGCCCAGGGGCTTACCGGGGAGCTGTTTTTT
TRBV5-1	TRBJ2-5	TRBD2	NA	CASSFPEGLARETQYF	TGCGCCAGCAGCTTCCCCGAGGGACTAGCGCGAGAGACCCAGTACTTC
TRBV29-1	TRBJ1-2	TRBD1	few	CSVGERQGSDGYTF	TGCAGCGTTGGGGAACGACAGGGGTCCGATGGCTACACCTTC
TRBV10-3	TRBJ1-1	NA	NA	CAIRSREGIPEAFF	TGTGCCATCAGGAGCAGGGAAGGGATCCCTGAAGCTTTCTTT
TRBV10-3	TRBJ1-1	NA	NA	CATTGTNTEAFF	TGTGCCACTACGGGGACGAACACTGAAGCTTTCTTT
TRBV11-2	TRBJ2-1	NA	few	CASSVEAGFNEQFF	TGTGCCAGCAGCGTAGAGGCAGGTTTCAATGAGCAGTTCTTC
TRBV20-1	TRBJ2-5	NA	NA	CSPPGETQYF	TGCAGTCCCCCGGGGGAGACCCAGTACTTC
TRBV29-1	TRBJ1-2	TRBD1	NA	CSGGDRGIYGYTF	TGCAGCGGGGGGGACAGGGGTATCTATGGCTACACCTTC
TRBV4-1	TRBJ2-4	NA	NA	CASSQEPGDIQYF	TGCGCCAGCAGCCAAGAGCCAGGGGACATTCAGTACTTC
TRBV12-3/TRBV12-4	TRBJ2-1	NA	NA	CASRPTGRYNEQFF	TGTGCCAGCAGACCGACCGGACGGTACAATGAGCAGTTCTTC
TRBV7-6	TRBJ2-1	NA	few	CASSLVGGAYNEQFF	TGTGCCAGCAGCTTAGTCGGTGGGGCATACAATGAGCAGTTCTTC
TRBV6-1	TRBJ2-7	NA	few	CASRAPGQTYEQYF	TGTGCCAGCAGAGCACCGGGCCAAACCTACGAGCAGTACTTC
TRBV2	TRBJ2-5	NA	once	CASIRDTQETQYF	TGTGCCAGCATCCGGGACACTCAAGAGACCCAGTACTTC
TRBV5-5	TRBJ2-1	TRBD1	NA	CTSSPSGQIGEQFF	TGTACCAGCAGCCCGTCGGGACAGATAGGCGAGCAGTTCTTC
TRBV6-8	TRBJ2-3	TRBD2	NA	CASSYSPQREGTDTQYF	TGTGCCAGCAGTTACTCACCCCAGCGGGAGGGCACAGATACGCAGTATTTT
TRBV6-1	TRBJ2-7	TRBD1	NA	CASRKTGDLGEQYF	TGTGCCAGCAGAAAGACAGGGGATTTGGGCGAGCAGTACTTC
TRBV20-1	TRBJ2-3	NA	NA	CSARDIGRDTQYF	TGCAGTGCTAGAGATATCGGCCGAGATACGCAGTATTTT
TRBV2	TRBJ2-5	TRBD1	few	CASSVTGTGAQTQYF	TGTGCCAGCAGTGTTACCGGGACAGGGGCACAGACCCAGTACTTC
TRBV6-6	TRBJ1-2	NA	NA	CAVQRGTAYGYTF	TGTGCCGTCCAACGGGGGACGGCTTATGGCTACACCTTC
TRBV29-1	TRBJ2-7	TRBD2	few	CSVFSGAYNEQYF	TGCAGCGTTTTTAGCGGGGCTTACAATGAGCAGTACTTC
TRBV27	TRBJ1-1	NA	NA	CASSLNRMSTEAFF	TGTGCCAGCAGTTTAAACAGGATGAGCACTGAAGCTTTCTTT
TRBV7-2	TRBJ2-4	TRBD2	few	CASSLSGSGVKNIQYF	TGTGCCAGCAGCTTAAGCGGGAGTGGTGTCAAAAACATTCAGTACTTC
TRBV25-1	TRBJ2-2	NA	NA	CASMVVGTGELFF	TGTGCCAGCATGGTAGTCGGCACCGGGGAGCTGTTTTTT
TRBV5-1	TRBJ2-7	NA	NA	CASSLASGITYEQYF	TGCGCCAGCAGCTTGGCCTCCGGGATAACCTACGAGCAGTACTTC
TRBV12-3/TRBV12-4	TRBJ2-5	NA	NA	CASTQKGETQYF	TGTGCCAGCACCCAAAAGGGGGAGACCCAGTACTTC
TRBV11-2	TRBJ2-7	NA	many	CASSFSGTSYEQYF	TGTGCCAGCAGCTTTTCCGGGACATCCTACGAGCAGTACTTC
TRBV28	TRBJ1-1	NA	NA	CASSLGVNTGAFF	TGTGCCAGCAGTTTAGGGGTGAACACCGGAGCTTTCTTT
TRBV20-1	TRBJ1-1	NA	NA	CSAVQAVNTEAFF	TGCAGTGCTGTCCAGGCTGTGAACACTGAAGCTTTCTTT
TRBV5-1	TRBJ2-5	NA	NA	CASSLDSYQETQYF	TGCGCCAGCAGCTTGGACAGCTACCAAGAGACCCAGTACTTC
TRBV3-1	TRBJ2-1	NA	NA	CASSQDWPGGTGNEQFF	TGTGCCAGCAGCCAAGATTGGCCCGGGGGTACTGGGAATGAGCAGTTCTTC
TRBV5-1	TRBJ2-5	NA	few	CASSVALKETQYF	TGCGCCAGCAGCGTGGCCTTAAAGGAGACCCAGTACTTC
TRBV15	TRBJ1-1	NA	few	CATGGGYNTEAFF	TGTGCCACGGGAGGGGGGTATAACACTGAAGCTTTCTTT
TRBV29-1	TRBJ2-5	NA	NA	CSVGGVREDGKETQYF	TGCAGCGTTGGGGGCGTCAGGGAGGACGGTAAAGAGACCCAGTACTTC
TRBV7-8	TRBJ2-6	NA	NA	CASSQRGTGAQGNVLTF	TGTGCCAGCAGCCAAAGAGGGACCGGGGCTCAAGGCAACGTCCTGACTTTC
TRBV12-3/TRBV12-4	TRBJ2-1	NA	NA	CASSLAAPTSYNEQFF	TGTGCCAGCAGTTTAGCAGCGCCGACCTCCTACAATGAGCAGTTCTTC